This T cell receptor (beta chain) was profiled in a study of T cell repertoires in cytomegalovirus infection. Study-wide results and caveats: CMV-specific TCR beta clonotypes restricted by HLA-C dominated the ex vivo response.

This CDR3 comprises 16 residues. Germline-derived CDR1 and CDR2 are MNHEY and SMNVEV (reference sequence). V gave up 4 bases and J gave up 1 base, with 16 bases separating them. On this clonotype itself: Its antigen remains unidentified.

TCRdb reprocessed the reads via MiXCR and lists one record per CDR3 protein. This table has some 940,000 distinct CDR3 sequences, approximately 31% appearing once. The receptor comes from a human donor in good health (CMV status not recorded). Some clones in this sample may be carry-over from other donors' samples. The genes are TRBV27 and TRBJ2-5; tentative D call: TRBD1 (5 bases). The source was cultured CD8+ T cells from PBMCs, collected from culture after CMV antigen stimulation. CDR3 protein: CASSSRPGNPQETQYF. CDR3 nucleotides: TGTGCCAGCAGTTCCCGACCAGGGAATCCCCAAGAGACCCAGTACTTC.